This T cell receptor beta chain was sequenced in a study of cytomegalovirus exposure and HLA in healthy donors. Germline CDR1 and CDR2: SGHRS and YFSETQ. V lost 5 bases and J 2 bases, leaving 13 bases between the germline ends. The CDR3 totals 14 residues. The PCR had 60 Vbeta and 13 Jbeta primers. Profiling relied on immunoSEQ multiplex PCR, and the TCRdb table lists in-frame clones only, not all of them. The sample has 140,000 or so clones, under 90% seen once. The receptor comes from a boy aged 2 to 10 in good health and CMV-seronegative. This rearrangement joins TRBV5-1 to TRBJ1-2; perhaps TRBD1 as D (6 bases). Material for sequencing was PBMCs. The DNA of the CDR3 is TGCGCCAGCAGTGGGAATGGACAGAACTATGGCTACACCTTC. Protein sequence: CASSGNGQNYGYTF.